This is a list of T cell receptor beta chains from one sample in a study of PD-1 blockade in mismatch repair-deficient tumors. TCRdb's table, derived via immunoSEQ multiplex PCR, lists solely in-frame clones and lacks some. The sample has tens of thousands of clones, roughly 80% seen once; the top ten hold about 6%. The specimen was peripheral blood, collected 44 weeks after starting pembrolizumab. The source of these receptors is an adult with mismatch repair-deficient cancer. Each CDR3 is given with its conserved first and last residue. A D gene is named only where the DNA matches it firmly.

j_gene: TRBJ1-2
v_gene: TRBV19
d_gene: TRBD1
CDR3aa: CASSIGGRGFGYTF

j_gene: TRBJ1-1
v_gene: TRBV11-2
d_gene: .
CDR3aa: CASVAPYLNTEAFF

j_gene: TRBJ1-2
v_gene: TRBV11-2
d_gene: .
CDR3aa: CASSPDTAYGYTF

j_gene: TRBJ2-7
v_gene: TRBV9
d_gene: .
CDR3aa: CASSVGEAYEQYF

j_gene: TRBJ1-1
v_gene: TRBV5-1
d_gene: .
CDR3aa: CASSFSGASMNTEAFF

j_gene: TRBJ1-2
v_gene: TRBV27
d_gene: .
CDR3aa: CASSQRSPGGYTF

j_gene: TRBJ2-7
v_gene: TRBV6-1
d_gene: TRBD1
CDR3aa: CASSERSEGDSGYF

j_gene: TRBJ2-5
v_gene: TRBV12-5
d_gene: TRBD2
CDR3aa: CASGGTRQETQYF

j_gene: TRBJ2-7
v_gene: TRBV14
d_gene: TRBD1
CDR3aa: CASSRGGQGSYEQYF

j_gene: TRBJ1-2
v_gene: TRBV7-9
d_gene: TRBD1
CDR3aa: CASSPGQGARDGYTF

j_gene: TRBJ2-3
v_gene: TRBV11-1
d_gene: TRBD1
CDR3aa: CASSTTGGYTDTQYF

j_gene: TRBJ2-1
v_gene: TRBV5-1
d_gene: .
CDR3aa: CASSFGGGSYNEQFF

j_gene: TRBJ1-5
v_gene: TRBV30
d_gene: .
CDR3aa: CAWSVQPGDQPQHF

j_gene: TRBJ2-1
v_gene: TRBV14
d_gene: TRBD2
CDR3aa: CASRLAAYNEQFF

j_gene: TRBJ2-1
v_gene: TRBV9
d_gene: .
CDR3aa: CASSPRKPNEQFF

j_gene: TRBJ2-3
v_gene: TRBV10-3
d_gene: TRBD1
CDR3aa: CAISLGQVTDTQYF

j_gene: TRBJ1-2
v_gene: TRBV5-6
d_gene: .
CDR3aa: CASSFVPNYGYTF

j_gene: TRBJ1-1
v_gene: TRBV29-1
d_gene: .
CDR3aa: CSVQGVMNTEAFF

j_gene: TRBJ2-2
v_gene: TRBV6-1
d_gene: .
CDR3aa: CATAGGEVGTGELFF

j_gene: TRBJ2-3
v_gene: TRBV7-9
d_gene: TRBD1
CDR3aa: CASSLDRAGGADTQYF

j_gene: TRBJ2-2
v_gene: TRBV11-3
d_gene: .
CDR3aa: CASSLDLGSPRGGELFF

j_gene: TRBJ1-3
v_gene: TRBV6-5
d_gene: .
CDR3aa: CASSLGAPDSGNTIYF

j_gene: TRBJ2-5
v_gene: TRBV7-9
d_gene: .
CDR3aa: CASSLAALQETQYF

j_gene: TRBJ1-2
v_gene: TRBV28
d_gene: .
CDR3aa: CASSLAGTTGYTF

j_gene: TRBJ2-7
v_gene: TRBV7-2
d_gene: .
CDR3aa: CASSLGFGSYEQYF

j_gene: TRBJ1-5
v_gene: TRBV23-1
d_gene: .
CDR3aa: CASSQSSPGINQPQHF

j_gene: TRBJ2-1
v_gene: TRBV15
d_gene: .
CDR3aa: CATSKETILSMTGIRAEQFF

j_gene: TRBJ2-7
v_gene: TRBV19
d_gene: TRBD1
CDR3aa: CASSIGGQYYEQYF

j_gene: TRBJ2-1
v_gene: TRBV7-2
d_gene: .
CDR3aa: CASSLTTSSYNEQFF

j_gene: TRBJ2-3
v_gene: TRBV5-1
d_gene: .
CDR3aa: CASSFDGAGGTDTQYF

j_gene: TRBJ2-7
v_gene: TRBV27
d_gene: .
CDR3aa: CASSPLGYGTYEQYF

j_gene: TRBJ1-2
v_gene: TRBV4-2
d_gene: .
CDR3aa: CASSREPNFQGEGGYTF

j_gene: TRBJ1-4
v_gene: TRBV27
d_gene: .
CDR3aa: CASSFSGYEKLFF

j_gene: TRBJ1-1
v_gene: TRBV27
d_gene: .
CDR3aa: CASSGEGYMNTEAFF

j_gene: TRBJ1-2
v_gene: TRBV19
d_gene: .
CDR3aa: CASSPALYGYTF

j_gene: TRBJ1-2
v_gene: TRBV28
d_gene: .
CDR3aa: CASSFAGTLDGYTF

j_gene: TRBJ1-2
v_gene: TRBV9
d_gene: .
CDR3aa: CASSAGSRYTF

j_gene: TRBJ2-7
v_gene: TRBV5-1
d_gene: TRBD2
CDR3aa: CASSLSLAEGYEQYF

j_gene: TRBJ1-2
v_gene: TRBV21-1
d_gene: .
CDR3aa: CASSKVTGTNYGYTF

j_gene: TRBJ2-1
v_gene: TRBV29-1
d_gene: .
CDR3aa: CSVEAQGGFF

j_gene: TRBJ2-7
v_gene: TRBV7-2
d_gene: .
CDR3aa: CASSLRDGYTYEQYF

j_gene: TRBJ2-3
v_gene: TRBV9
d_gene: .
CDR3aa: CASSPSNGSPGDTQYF

j_gene: TRBJ2-7
v_gene: TRBV5-1
d_gene: TRBD2
CDR3aa: CASSLGAGETSGSYEQYF

j_gene: TRBJ2-5
v_gene: TRBV30
d_gene: .
CDR3aa: CAWSVRDAETQYF

j_gene: TRBJ2-1
v_gene: TRBV11-3
d_gene: .
CDR3aa: CASSAPRGDEQFF

j_gene: TRBJ2-1
v_gene: TRBV9
d_gene: TRBD2
CDR3aa: CASEASGNRNEQFF

j_gene: TRBJ1-4
v_gene: TRBV7-9
d_gene: TRBD1
CDR3aa: CASSLGTGGVEKLFF

j_gene: TRBJ1-1
v_gene: TRBV7-9
d_gene: .
CDR3aa: CASSPGREITEAFF

j_gene: TRBJ1-2
v_gene: TRBV25-1
d_gene: TRBD1
CDR3aa: CASSVGQEAGYTF

j_gene: TRBJ1-2
v_gene: TRBV10-3
d_gene: TRBD1
CDR3aa: CAISGDRGRVYYGYTF

j_gene: TRBJ2-5
v_gene: TRBV10-3
d_gene: .
CDR3aa: CAIRGRLGLTQYF

j_gene: TRBJ2-1
v_gene: TRBV10-2
d_gene: .
CDR3aa: CASSESAGTYNEQFF

j_gene: TRBJ1-5
v_gene: TRBV19
d_gene: .
CDR3aa: CASSIPDQPQHF

j_gene: TRBJ2-6
v_gene: TRBV7-3
d_gene: TRBD2
CDR3aa: CASSSRGRDLLSGANVLTF

j_gene: TRBJ2-7
v_gene: TRBV19
d_gene: TRBD2
CDR3aa: CASSNFRAGGSYEQYF

j_gene: TRBJ1-5
v_gene: TRBV27
d_gene: .
CDR3aa: CASSLESGVNQPQHF